This passage covers 26 T cell receptor beta chains from one sample sequenced in a study of monozygotic twins with inflammatory bowel disease. TCRdb processed the 5' RACE reads again and assigns one entry to each CDR3 protein, with no DNA. In all, the sample yields 210,000 or so distinct CDR3 sequences. The source material was blood. The receptors derive from a human donor with ulcerative colitis or Crohn's disease, or a healthy co-twin of an affected twin (not recorded which).

The chain links TRBV6-1 to TRBJ2-1; no DNA is available, so the TRBD2 call from TCRdb remains unchecked. This CDR3 has 14 amino acids. From germline, CDR1 is MNHNS and CDR2 SASEGT. Here the CDR3 reads CASMGLAVYNEQFF.

The V call is TRBV7-2, the J call TRBJ2-1; the TRBD1 assignment by TCRdb is unverifiable without DNA. The CDR3 is 16 residues long. Germline V gives CDR1 SGHTA, CDR2 FQGNSA. CDR3: CASSLARVALGDEQFF.

The chain combines TRBV19 with TRBJ1-5; the D call of TRBD1 rests on TCRdb alone, since no DNA is present to check it. This CDR3 region has 13 residues. The V gene's germline CDR1 is LNHDA and CDR2 SQIVND (reference sequence). CDR3 protein: CASEQGAGQPQHF.

V is TRBV11-2 and J is TRBJ2-7; no DNA is available, so the TRBD1 call from TCRdb remains unchecked. The CDR3 loop spans 14 amino acids. In germline, CDR1 is SGHAT, CDR2 FQNNGV. The CDR3: CASSLDPGGYEQYF.

V is TRBV29-1 and J is TRBJ1-2; TCRdb indicates TRBD1, and absent DNA this call remains unverified. This CDR3 spans 13 amino acids. The germline gives CDR1 SQVTM, CDR2 ANQGSEA. CDR3 amino acids: CSASTGANYGYTF.

V gene TRBV5-1 combines with J gene TRBJ1-2; lacking DNA, the TRBD1 call made by TCRdb goes unchecked. From germline, CDR1 is SGHRS and CDR2 YFSETQ. CDR3 length equals 17 residues. CDR3 sequence: CASRDRVSTPRDYGYTF.

The chain has TRBV6-1 and TRBJ2-1; TCRdb indicates TRBD1, and absent DNA this call remains unverified. The CDR3 totals 16 residues. Germline CDR1 MNHNS, CDR2 SASEGT. The CDR3 loop reads CASRGGTGRSYNEQFF.

The V call is TRBV12-3 or TRBV12-4, the J call TRBJ1-1; TCRdb proposes TRBD1, but this gene call is untestable without DNA. The CDR3 sequence is 14 residues long. The CDR3: CASSFMPRTTEAFF.

The J gene is TRBJ2-3, the V gene TRBV5-1. The CDR3 extends over 13 amino acids. CDR1 is SGHRS, CDR2 YFSETQ, per germline. CDR3 region: CASSWDDSDTQYF.

The J gene is TRBJ1-2, the V gene TRBV6-6; TCRdb's assignment of TRBD1 cannot be checked, as there is no DNA. Germline V gene data show CDR1 as MNHNY and CDR2 as SVGAGI (reference sequence). The CDR3 is made up of 14 amino acids. CDR3 loop: CASSYPGGVSGYTF.

V usage is TRBV12-3 or TRBV12-4 and J usage is TRBJ2-5; the D gene TCRdb calls, TRBD2, cannot be checked with no DNA. CDR3 length: 14 residues. The CDR3: CASSLGTSIETQYF.

The genes are TRBV5-1 and TRBJ2-1; there is no DNA to check the TCRdb D call of TRBD2. CDR3 length: 19 residues. Germline V CDR1 and CDR2: SGHRS, YFSETQ. The CDR3 reads CASTQGWRLAGGPGNEQFF.

V and J are TRBV7-2 and TRBJ2-1. This CDR3 has 12 amino acids. CDR1 is SGHTA and CDR2 is FQGNSA in the germline V gene. CDR3 sequence: CASSLARIEQFF.

This chain connects TRBV6-1 to TRBJ1-1; the TCRdb D gene call, TRBD1, has no DNA to confirm it. CDR1 is MNHNS and CDR2 is SASEGT in the germline V gene. The CDR3 runs 15 residues. The CDR3 sequence is CASSEDRLWNTEAFF.

The genes are TRBV12-3 or TRBV12-4 and TRBJ2-1; TCRdb lists TRBD1, though no DNA is available to test this call. The CDR3 is made up of 15 amino acids. The chain's CDR3 is CASSPSQGSHNEQFF.

The chain uses TRBV4-1 and TRBJ1-2; lacking DNA, the TRBD1 call made by TCRdb goes unchecked. Germline CDR1 is MGHRA and CDR2 is YSYEKL. The CDR3 runs 13 residues. The CDR3 here is CASSLPGIYGYTF.

The rearrangement uses TRBV20-1 and TRBJ2-1. Germline CDR1 and CDR2: DFQATT and SNEGSKA (reference sequence). The CDR3 extends over 15 amino acids. The CDR3: CSARPSMRSYNEQFF.

This rearrangement joins TRBV29-1 to TRBJ2-7. CDR3 length equals 12 residues. CDR1 is SQVTM and CDR2 is ANQGSEA in the germline V gene. This CDR3 reads CSARQGSYEQYF.

The V gene is TRBV6-1, the J gene TRBJ2-3; TCRdb's D call of TRBD2 is untestable without DNA. Germline assignment: CDR1 MNHNS and CDR2 SASEGT. The CDR3 is 18 amino acids. This CDR3 is CASSLLPRTITSTDTQYF.

The chain combines TRBV5-6 with TRBJ2-5. The CDR3 totals 13 residues. Germline V gene data show CDR1 as SGHDT and CDR2 as YYEEEE. CDR3 sequence: CASSLPFQETQYF.

The genes are TRBV15 and TRBJ2-1; TCRdb proposes TRBD2, but this gene call is untestable without DNA. The CDR3 has 17 amino acids. Germline lookup yields CDR1 LNHNV and CDR2 YYDKDF (reference sequence). The CDR3 protein is CATSRDRGPGPYNEQFF.

The chain carries TRBV7-2 and TRBJ2-1; TCRdb returns TRBD1, unconfirmable since there is no DNA. Germline V gives CDR1 SGHTA, CDR2 FQGNSA. This CDR3 is 14 amino acids long. CDR3 in amino acids: CASSLGFSGDEQFF. Supplemented by reference TRBV7-2 and TRBJ2-1, the full variable domain reads GAGVSQSPSNKVTEKGKDVELRCDPISGHTALYWYRQSLGQGLEFLIYFQGNSAPDKSGLPSDRFSAERTGGSVSTLTIQRTQQEDSAVYLCASSLGFSGDEQFFGPGTRLTVL.

The V call is TRBV2, the J call TRBJ2-1. The CDR3 contains 18 residues. Germline V lookup: CDR1 SNHLY, CDR2 FYNNEI. This CDR3 reads CASIRTLTSGSSYNEQFF.

The chain links TRBV9 to TRBJ1-6; the D gene TCRdb calls, TRBD1, cannot be checked with no DNA. Germline loops: CDR1 SGDLS, CDR2 YYNGEE. There are 15 residues in the CDR3. The CDR3 region is CASSVGIGPPTPLHF.

The genes are TRBV4-3 and TRBJ2-1; TCRdb returns TRBD2, unconfirmable since there is no DNA. In germline, CDR1 is LGHNA, CDR2 YSLEER. This CDR3 has 15 residues. CDR3 region: CASSLGHSGDYEQFF.

The CDR3 loop is CASSLALRGSDTYEQYF. The J gene is TRBJ2-7, the V gene TRBV7-9. CDR3 length: 17 amino acids. In germline, CDR1 is SEHNR, CDR2 FQNEAQ (reference sequence).